This T cell receptor beta chain was sequenced in a study of cytomegalovirus exposure and HLA in healthy donors. Study results and limitations: After further analysis at a later stage, 16,951 TCR beta sequences were associated with HLA alleles at 0.05 false discovery rate. Analysis performed later showed TCR beta chains linked to HLA being more clonally expanded than equally common others. In vitro testing confirmed three CMV-associated chains as specific for CMV antigens.

Although they were nominally healthy when sampled, donors likely had unrecorded immune exposures. In regard to this clone: Its target is unknown.

The study ran its PCR with 60 Vbeta and 13 Jbeta primers. The data were produced by immunoSEQ multiplex PCR, yet TCRdb's version contains in-frame clones alone and is incomplete. The sample gives about 81,000 clones, approximately 90% of which show up once; about 2.5% is in the top ten. V lost 1 base to trimming and J lost 5 bases; unmatched junction nucleotides: 5. The germline CDR1 and CDR2 sequences are LGHNA and YSLEER. This CDR3 comprises 14 residues. This receptor was identified in a man younger than 30 in good health and CMV-seronegative. The chain has TRBV4-3 and TRBJ2-7; 7 bases are a match to TRBD1. The sample was PBMCs. The CDR3 region is CASSQGTDRHEQYF. The CDR3 region has the DNA TGCGCCAGCAGCCAAGGCACGGACAGGCACGAGCAGTACTTC.